Sequencing of this TCR beta chain was carried out in a study of TET2 disruption in CD19-targeted CAR T cells (dated by TCRdb to 2016 to 2018). Study-level background: No additional inclusion criteria were applied, and the number of samples was determined by the original clinical trial design and by sample availability. The paper as a whole reports these results and caveats: The conclusions about the patient's CAR T cells were based on extensive analysis of only one subject.

Reading the label with the study, this specimen's treatment or condition is: autologous CTL019 cells: CD19 CAR with 4-1BB and CD3 zeta domains. The CD19 CAR incorporated TCR zeta and 4-1BB costimulatory signaling domains. Leukapheresis was used to collect T cells from peripheral blood for manufacturing CTL019. The DNeasy Blood and Tissue Kit was used to extract genomic DNA from pre-infusion T cells, peripheral blood, or sorted post-infusion T cells. TCR beta chain deep sequencing was performed with the immunoSEQ assay. The original methods were these. Clonotype frequencies were computed using only productive TCR beta rearrangements. Sourced from immuneACCESS, this table was stored by TCRdb with only in-frame sequences that have V and J called. A share of the clones is absent; for the studies checked, an unresolved V gene accounts for under half, and the remainder has no known explanation. V and J calls and clone size are those listed in that table; D and trimming were worked out from the DNA. The sample table gives about 25,000 clones. The top ten hold around 1.9% of the sample.

The germline V gene gives CDR1 as SNHLY and CDR2 as FYNNEI. Between the V and J ends, shortened by 7 bases and 0 bases respectively, the junction contains 11 bases. The CDR3 holds 14 amino acids from the cysteine to the phenylalanine. Only the CDR3 bases that were read are kept: 33 of them, in frame from base 1. A note on this clone: The specificity of this receptor is unknown. Coverage ceases 3 residues before the CDR3 finishes, and the germline J gene fills in the end.

This clonotype was obtained from an older man with chronic lymphocytic leukemia. The sequence joins TRBV2 to TRBJ2-3; the D gene cannot be resolved reliably. The sequenced sample was CD8- CAR+ T cells sorted from cultured blood T cells, obtained for CD19 CAR T cell therapy. The cell subset or site label corresponds to: CD8-negative CAR-positive T cells from the infusion product. The sequenced part of the CDR3 DNA is TGTGCCAGCACGAAAGACACGAGCACAGATACG. This sequence encodes CASTKDTSTDT. From start to end, the CDR3 is CASTKDTSTDTQYF.